These T cell receptor beta chains were read from a single sample in a study of cytomegalovirus exposure and HLA in healthy donors. TCRdb's table, derived via immunoSEQ multiplex PCR, lists solely in-frame clones and lacks some. In the table there are 100,000 to 150,000 clones, 75% to 90% of which are singletons. Sequencing was performed on PBMCs. These receptor sequences come from a man in his forties in good health and CMV-seronegative. Both conserved end residues are part of each CDR3. Each record gives: V gene, J gene, D gene, clone size, CDR3 DNA, CDR3 protein. D genes are given only for firm matches. Clone size is given for some rows only: seen once, a few or many times, or a class if the clone is expanded.

V: TRBV19; J: TRBJ1-5; D: .; size: .; DNA: TGTGCCAGTACCTATCGGGTAGATAGCAATCAGCCCCAGCATTTT; CDR3: CASTYRVDSNQPQHF
V: TRBV30; J: TRBJ1-4; D: .; size: .; DNA: TGTGCCTGGAGTGCCAGGCCGCGAGAAAAACTGTTTTTT; CDR3: CAWSARPREKLFF
V: TRBV15; J: TRBJ1-5; D: .; size: .; DNA: TGTGCCACCAGCAGAGACATAGGGGTTGGCCAGCCCCAGCATTTT; CDR3: CATSRDIGVGQPQHF
V: TRBV5-1; J: TRBJ2-7; D: .; size: .; DNA: TGCGCCAGCAGCTTGGCCGGAGAAATATACGAGCAGTACTTC; CDR3: CASSLAGEIYEQYF
V: TRBV5-4; J: TRBJ2-1; D: .; size: .; DNA: TGTGCCAGCAGCTTGAAGGACAGATACAATGAGCAGTTCTTC; CDR3: CASSLKDRYNEQFF
V: TRBV5-6; J: TRBJ1-2; D: .; size: .; DNA: TGTGCCAGCAGCGGTGACAGGAGGGGGGGAGGCTACACCTTC; CDR3: CASSGDRRGGGYTF
V: TRBV11-2; J: TRBJ1-3; D: TRBD1; size: .; DNA: TGTGCCAGCAGCTTTGCAGGGGGACTTTCTGGAAACACCATATATTTT; CDR3: CASSFAGGLSGNTIYF
V: TRBV6-1; J: TRBJ2-1; D: .; size: .; DNA: TGTGCCAGCAGTAAACGACAGTTTAGTAATGAGCAGTTCTTC; CDR3: CASSKRQFSNEQFF
V: TRBV19; J: TRBJ2-5; D: TRBD2; size: .; DNA: TGTGCCAGTAGTACAACCGGGACTAGCGGGAGGGGAGAGACCCAGTACTTC; CDR3: CASSTTGTSGRGETQYF
V: TRBV19; J: TRBJ1-4; D: TRBD1; size: .; DNA: TGTGCCAGTAGTCCAGACAGGGGACGGGGAACTAATGAAAAACTGTTTTTT; CDR3: CASSPDRGRGTNEKLFF
V: TRBV11-2; J: TRBJ2-2; D: .; size: .; DNA: TGTGCCAGCAGCTTACCCGACTACAACACCGGGGAGCTGTTTTTT; CDR3: CASSLPDYNTGELFF
V: TRBV6-1; J: TRBJ2-1; D: TRBD2; size: .; DNA: TGTGCCAGCACAGGACTAGCGGGAAACTACAATGAGCAGTTCTTC; CDR3: CASTGLAGNYNEQFF
V: TRBV19; J: TRBJ1-6; D: TRBD1; size: few; DNA: TGTGCCAGTAGTATAGATCAGGGGGTCCACTCACCCCTCCACTTT; CDR3: CASSIDQGVHSPLHF
V: TRBV10-3; J: TRBJ2-5; D: TRBD1; size: .; DNA: TGTGCCATCAGGACCGGGACAGGGGGCGAAGAGACCCAGTACTTC; CDR3: CAIRTGTGGEETQYF
V: TRBV7-9; J: TRBJ2-5; D: TRBD2; size: .; DNA: TGTGCCAGCAGCTTAGCGGGCGGGAGGGACCAAGAGACCCAGTACTTC; CDR3: CASSLAGGRDQETQYF
V: TRBV5-1; J: TRBJ1-4; D: TRBD1; size: .; DNA: TGCGCCAGCAGCTTGGAGGGGGCTGCAACTAATGAAAAACTGTTTTTT; CDR3: CASSLEGAATNEKLFF
V: TRBV6-1; J: TRBJ1-1; D: .; size: .; DNA: TGTGCCAGCAGGCCACAGATTGTAACTGAAGCTTTCTTT; CDR3: CASRPQIVTEAFF
V: TRBV4-2; J: TRBJ2-1; D: TRBD2; size: .; DNA: TGTGCCAGCAGCCAAGATGGTGCGGGGGGGCTCTATGAGCAGTTCTTC; CDR3: CASSQDGAGGLYEQFF
V: TRBV10-3; J: TRBJ2-1; D: TRBD2; size: .; DNA: TGTGCCATCAGTGACCAACGCGGGAGGGCCGGTGGGCATGAGCAGTTCTTC; CDR3: CAISDQRGRAGGHEQFF
V: TRBV15; J: TRBJ1-5; D: TRBD1; size: few; DNA: TGTGCCACCAGCAGAGACGGACAGGGGATCGGGCCCCAGCATTTT; CDR3: CATSRDGQGIGPQHF
V: TRBV30; J: TRBJ2-1; D: .; size: few; DNA: TGTGCCTGGAGCCTCCCCAGCGCCTCCTACAATGAGCAGTTCTTC; CDR3: CAWSLPSASYNEQFF
V: TRBV28; J: TRBJ2-7; D: TRBD2; size: once; DNA: TGTGCCAGCAGTGTAGCGGGAGACCACTCCTCCTACGAGCAGTACTTC; CDR3: CASSVAGDHSSYEQYF
V: TRBV5-4; J: TRBJ1-1; D: .; size: .; DNA: TGTGCCAGCAGCTTGGATGGGGGACAGAACACTGAAGCTTTCTTT; CDR3: CASSLDGGQNTEAFF
V: TRBV4-2; J: TRBJ2-2; D: TRBD1; size: .; DNA: TGTGCCAGCAGCCAAGATTTGACAGGGGGTATCGGGGAGCTGTTTTTT; CDR3: CASSQDLTGGIGELFF
V: TRBV2; J: TRBJ1-2; D: .; size: .; DNA: TGTGTCAGCAGTGAACGCGCTAACTATGGCTACACCTTC; CDR3: CVSSERANYGYTF
V: TRBV29-1; J: TRBJ1-2; D: TRBD1; size: once; DNA: TGCAGCGTTGAAGGTGGGACAGGCTATGGCTACACCTTC; CDR3: CSVEGGTGYGYTF
V: TRBV7-2; J: TRBJ2-7; D: .; size: once; DNA: TGTGCCAGCAGCTTATGGCAGTACGAGCAGTACTTC; CDR3: CASSLWQYEQYF
V: TRBV6-5; J: TRBJ2-7; D: TRBD1; size: .; DNA: TGTGCCAGCAGGCAGGGGGACGAGCAGTACTTC; CDR3: CASRQGDEQYF
V: TRBV6-5; J: TRBJ1-1; D: .; size: .; DNA: TGTGCCAGCAGTTTCGACAGGTACACTGAAGCTTTCTTT; CDR3: CASSFDRYTEAFF
V: TRBV7-9; J: TRBJ1-5; D: TRBD1; size: .; DNA: TGTGCCAGCAGCTTAGGGGGACAGGGAAACCAGCCCCAGCATTTT; CDR3: CASSLGGQGNQPQHF
V: TRBV7-9; J: TRBJ1-4; D: TRBD1; size: .; DNA: TGTGCCAGCAGCTTAGCAAGGGACAGGGGTAATGAAAAACTGTTTTTT; CDR3: CASSLARDRGNEKLFF
V: TRBV11-2; J: TRBJ2-1; D: .; size: .; DNA: TGTGCCAGCAGTTACAGGGCCACAGGCGGCGGTGAGCAGTTCTTC; CDR3: CASSYRATGGGEQFF
V: TRBV5-1; J: TRBJ2-3; D: TRBD1; size: .; DNA: TGCGCCAGCAGCTTGCAGGGGGACAGGAGAGTAACAGATACGCAGTATTTT; CDR3: CASSLQGDRRVTDTQYF
V: TRBV15; J: TRBJ2-1; D: TRBD1; size: .; DNA: TGTGCCACCAGCAGAGGGGGGACAGTAACCGCCAATGAGCAGTTCTTC; CDR3: CATSRGGTVTANEQFF
V: TRBV30; J: TRBJ2-5; D: .; size: .; DNA: TGTGCCTGGAGTGAGCAGGGGTGGGTTCAAGAGACTCAGTACTTC; CDR3: CAWSEQGWVQETQYF
V: TRBV4-1; J: TRBJ2-1; D: TRBD2; size: .; DNA: TGCGCCAGCAGCCAAGTGGAGGGACTAGCGGGAGGCAATGAGCAGTTCTTC; CDR3: CASSQVEGLAGGNEQFF
V: TRBV19; J: TRBJ1-2; D: .; size: .; DNA: TGTGCCAGTAGTACCCCCAACAGGGAAAACTATGGCTACACCTTC; CDR3: CASSTPNRENYGYTF
V: TRBV18; J: TRBJ2-2; D: .; size: few; DNA: TGTGCCAGCTCACCCTCCACCGGGGAGCTGTTTTTT; CDR3: CASSPSTGELFF
V: TRBV9; J: TRBJ2-3; D: .; size: .; DNA: TGTGCCAGCAGCGCGTCCATAGTTACAGATACGCAGTATTTT; CDR3: CASSASIVTDTQYF
V: TRBV19; J: TRBJ1-5; D: .; size: .; DNA: TGTGCCAGTAACGCGGGGGGACTCTTCGTCAATCAGCCCCAGCATTTT; CDR3: CASNAGGLFVNQPQHF
V: TRBV28; J: TRBJ1-1; D: .; size: .; DNA: TGTGCCAGCAGTTTAATTACTGGGAACACTGAAGCTTTCTTT; CDR3: CASSLITGNTEAFF
V: TRBV2; J: TRBJ2-3; D: TRBD2; size: .; DNA: TGTGCCAGCAGCTTCTGGAGCGGGGGAGGCACAGATACGCAGTATTTT; CDR3: CASSFWSGGGTDTQYF
V: TRBV28; J: TRBJ2-5; D: .; size: .; DNA: TGTGCCAGCAGTCTGACACGTACGCAAGAGACCCAGTACTTC; CDR3: CASSLTRTQETQYF
V: TRBV5-1; J: TRBJ1-4; D: .; size: .; DNA: TGCGCCAGCAGCGAGCAGGGGCAGGCTAATGAAAAACTGTTTTTT; CDR3: CASSEQGQANEKLFF
V: TRBV5-1; J: TRBJ1-1; D: .; size: .; DNA: TGCGCCAGCAGCTCGGGGGACGGTCCTATCACTGAAGCTTTCTTT; CDR3: CASSSGDGPITEAFF
V: TRBV7-8; J: TRBJ1-2; D: TRBD1; size: .; DNA: TGTGCCAGCAGCTCCCCGAAGGGACAGGGCTTTGGTGGCTACACCTTC; CDR3: CASSSPKGQGFGGYTF